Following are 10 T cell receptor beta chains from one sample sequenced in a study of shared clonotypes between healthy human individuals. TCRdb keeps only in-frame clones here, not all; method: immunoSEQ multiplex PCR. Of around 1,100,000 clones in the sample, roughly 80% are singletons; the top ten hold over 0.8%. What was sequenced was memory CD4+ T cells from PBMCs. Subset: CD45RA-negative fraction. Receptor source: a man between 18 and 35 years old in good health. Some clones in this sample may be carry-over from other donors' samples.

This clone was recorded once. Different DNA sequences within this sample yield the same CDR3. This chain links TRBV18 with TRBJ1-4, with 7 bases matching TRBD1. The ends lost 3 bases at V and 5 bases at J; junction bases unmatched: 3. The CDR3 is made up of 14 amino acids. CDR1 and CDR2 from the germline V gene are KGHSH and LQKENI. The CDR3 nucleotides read TGTGCCAGCTCACCGGGACAGACGAATGAAAAACTGTTTTTT. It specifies CASSPGQTNEKLFF.

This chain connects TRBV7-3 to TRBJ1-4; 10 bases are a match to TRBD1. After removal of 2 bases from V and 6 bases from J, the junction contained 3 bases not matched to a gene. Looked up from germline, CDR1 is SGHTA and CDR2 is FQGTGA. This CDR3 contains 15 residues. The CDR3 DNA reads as TGTGCCAGCAGCTTATACGGGACAGGGGATGAAAAACTGTTTTTT. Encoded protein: CASSLYGTGDEKLFF. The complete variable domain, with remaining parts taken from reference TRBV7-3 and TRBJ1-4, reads GAGVSQTPSNKVTEKGKYVELRCDPISGHTALYWYRQSLGQGPEFLIYFQGTGAADDSGLPNDRFFAVRPEGSVSTLKIQRTERGDSAVYLCASSLYGTGDEKLFFGSGTQLSVL.

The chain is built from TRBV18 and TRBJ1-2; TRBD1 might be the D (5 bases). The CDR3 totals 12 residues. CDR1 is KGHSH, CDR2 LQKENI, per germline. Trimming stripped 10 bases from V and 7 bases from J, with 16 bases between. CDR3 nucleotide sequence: TGTGCCACCACCCGGGACCCCAGTGGCTACACCTTC. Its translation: CATTRDPSGYTF.

The CDR3 DNA is TGTGCCAGCAGGACGACAGGCGGGGCTCCCTCTGGAAACACCATATATTTT. Translation: CASRTTGGAPSGNTIYF. The J gene is TRBJ1-3, the V gene TRBV28; D is possibly TRBD1 (6 bases). The V gene's germline CDR1 is MDHEN and CDR2 SYDVKM. The CDR3 has 17 amino acids. Trimming removed 6 bases at V and 0 bases at J, with 18 bases between.

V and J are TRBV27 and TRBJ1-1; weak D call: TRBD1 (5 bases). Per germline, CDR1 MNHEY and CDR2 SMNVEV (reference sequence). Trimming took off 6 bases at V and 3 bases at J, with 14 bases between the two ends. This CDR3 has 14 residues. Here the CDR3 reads CASRGTAGDTEAFF. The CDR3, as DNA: TGTGCCAGCAGGGGGACGGCTGGGGACACTGAAGCTTTCTTT.

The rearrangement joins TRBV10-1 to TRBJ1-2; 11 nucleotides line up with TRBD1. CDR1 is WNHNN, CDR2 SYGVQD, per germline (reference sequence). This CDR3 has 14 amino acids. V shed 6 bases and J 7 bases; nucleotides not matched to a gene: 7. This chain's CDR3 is CASSPGTGGAGYTF. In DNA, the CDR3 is TGCGCCAGCAGCCCTGGGACAGGGGGAGCTGGCTACACCTTC.

The CDR3 loop reads CASSQPGSGANVLTF. In nucleotides, the CDR3 is TGTGCCAGCAGCCAACCGGGCTCTGGGGCCAACGTCCTGACTTTC. The genes are TRBV4-2 and TRBJ2-6; D is ambiguous. The germline gives CDR1 LGHNA, CDR2 YNFKEQ. The CDR3 extends over 15 amino acids. The germline V and J ends were trimmed by 2 bases and 0 bases, with 5 bases remaining between them.

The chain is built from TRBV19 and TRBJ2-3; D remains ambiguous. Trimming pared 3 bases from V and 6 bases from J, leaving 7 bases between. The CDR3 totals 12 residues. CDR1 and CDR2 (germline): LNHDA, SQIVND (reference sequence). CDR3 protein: CASSIVRDTQYF. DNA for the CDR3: TGTGCCAGTAGTATCGTGAGGGATACGCAGTATTTT.

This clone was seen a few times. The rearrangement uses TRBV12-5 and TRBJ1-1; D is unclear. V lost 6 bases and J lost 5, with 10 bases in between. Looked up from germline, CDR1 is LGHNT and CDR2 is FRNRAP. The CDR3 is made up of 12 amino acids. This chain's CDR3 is CASGSAGTEAFF. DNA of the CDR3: TGTGCTAGTGGAAGCGCGGGGACTGAAGCTTTCTTT.

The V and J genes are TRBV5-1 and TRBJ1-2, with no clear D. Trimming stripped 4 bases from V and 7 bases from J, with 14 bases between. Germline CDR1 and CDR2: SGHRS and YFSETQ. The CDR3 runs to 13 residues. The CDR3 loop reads CASSPPGPGGYTF. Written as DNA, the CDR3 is TGCGCCAGCAGCCCGCCTGGCCCTGGTGGCTACACCTTC.